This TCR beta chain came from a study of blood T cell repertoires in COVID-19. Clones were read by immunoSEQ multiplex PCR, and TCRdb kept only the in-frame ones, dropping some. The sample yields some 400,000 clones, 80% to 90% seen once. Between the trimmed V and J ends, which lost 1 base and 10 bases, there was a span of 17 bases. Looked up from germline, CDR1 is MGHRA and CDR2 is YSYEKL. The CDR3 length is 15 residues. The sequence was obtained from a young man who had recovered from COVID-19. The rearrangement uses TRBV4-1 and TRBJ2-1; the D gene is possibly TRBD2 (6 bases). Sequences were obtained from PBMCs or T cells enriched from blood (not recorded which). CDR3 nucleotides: TGCGCCAGCAGCCAAGGAGGTCTAGCGCGAGGGGAGCAGTTCTTC. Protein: CASSQGGLARGEQFF.